This T cell receptor beta chain was retrieved from a study of STAT5B mutations in CD4+ large granular lymphocyte leukemia (dated by TCRdb to 2021 to 2024). Concerning the study at large: Among healthy controls, the CDR3 'QG' motif was associated with a particular HLA allele. Flow cytometry performed on FACSCanto II or FACSVerse showed that the purified fractions had more than 95% purity among lymphocytes. The TCRbeta repertoires of CD4+ T-cell large granular lymphocyte leukemia patients were compared with the TCRbeta repertoires of healthy blood donors.

About this clone: Its antigen is unknown. Base-call qualities are not available, and no considerably larger clone is one nucleotide away.

What the work shows at the level of the full study, not this receptor alone: TRBV06-family usage was enriched among the top patient clones (8/27) compared with healthy controls (2/35). The data were not HLA-matched, and the higher clonality in CD4+ T-LGLL than in CD8+ T-LGLL could be due to the relatively small sample size. CD4-sorted patient repertoires appeared more clonal than healthy CD4+ repertoires, and this difference persisted after removing the putative leukemic clones. The main leukemic clonotypes were found to be private to each patient, although around a quarter of the main leukemic clonotypes were detected at low frequency in the non-leukemic repertoires of other patients.

Based on the germline V gene, the CDR1 and CDR2 sequences are MDHEN and SYDVKM. After removal of 7 bases from V and 6 bases from J, the junction retains 12 bases not matched to a gene. From the cysteine up to the phenylalanine, the CDR3 has a length of 15 residues. Just the 45-base CDR3 DNA is kept, in frame starting at base 1. TCRbeta rearrangements were sequenced from genomic DNA using the immunoSEQ assay at survey resolution. From the authors' description of their analysis: In the TCR sequencing data, the lowest productive clonotype frequency that could be detected was 2.59 x 10-5. Only productive TCRbeta rearrangements, defined as complete and in-frame sequences, were included in the analyses. The clonality of each sample was calculated as Simpson clonality in the immunoSEQ Analyzer version 3.0. Clones were binned by frequency as very rare, small, medium, large (1-20%) or hyperexpanded (>20%). Generation probabilities were estimated with OLGA 1.2.3, V-gene circos plots were generated with VDJtools, specificities were searched for in VDJdb, and CDR3 motifs were identified with GLIPH. The source is immuneACCESS, and TCRdb retained only in-frame sequences with V and J called. Part of the clones is not carried over; for the studies checked, unresolved V genes explain less than half of this, and the remainder is unexplained. That table gives V, J and clone size, and the DNA gave D and trimming. Across this sample there are some 32,000 clones, with 70% to 90% seen only once. In total, the top ten clones hold 4.4% of the sample.

Buffy coats from roughly 37 blood donors, supplied by the Finnish Red Cross blood service, were used as healthy controls. All TCR-sequenced material derived from peripheral blood: patient blood samples and healthy donor buffy coats. Ficoll-Hypaque gradient centrifugation was used to isolate peripheral blood mononuclear cells. Magnetic purification was used to isolate CD4+ cells from the buffy coats of the healthy controls. Genomic DNA was extracted with the Gentra Puregene Cell and Tissue kit and quantified on a Qubit 2.0 fluorometer. The specimen sequenced was CD4+ T cells from blood buffy coats. This chain joins TRBV28 to TRBJ2-1; 7 bases in between match TRBD2. This TCR was sampled from a human donor in good health. The bases read TGTGCCAGCACCTGGGGCGGGAGAGGGACCAATGAGCAGTTCTTC. This codes for CASTWGGRGTNEQFF.